The present entry profiles one TCR beta chain with its context. This clonotype showed up many times. Its binding antigen is unknown. No much larger clone is present one base from it, and per-base qualities are unavailable. The ophthalmopathy patients had moderately to severely active disease, with a Clinical Activity Score of 3 or higher, a NOSPECS grade of 4 or higher, and a disease duration of less than 3 months. Patients with other autoimmune diseases, uncontrolled infections, pregnancy or lactation were excluded. Diagnosis relied on clinical symptoms, serum thyroxine, TRAb, thyroid ultrasound and orbital computed tomography. Ficoll-Paque density gradient centrifugation was used to isolate PBMCs from around 9.1 ml of fresh peripheral blood. Total RNA was extracted using Trizol reagent, and RNA quality was checked on an Agilent 2100 Bioanalyzer. The sample originates from a study of Graves' ophthalmopathy and Graves' hyperthyroidism (dated by TCRdb to the late 2010s). As for the study more broadly: Peripheral blood was collected at initial diagnosis, before any treatment. In total, around 130 blood samples were TCR-sequenced: 43 ophthalmopathy, some 75 hyperthyroidism and some 17 hyperthyroidism-to-ophthalmopathy patients. For independent validation, a separate cohort was made up of some 18 hyperthyroidism patients plus 17 patients who later progressed from hyperthyroidism to ophthalmopathy. To explore V-J signatures that separate ophthalmopathy from hyperthyroidism, a discovery set of about 100 patients was enrolled, consisting of 40 to 45 with ophthalmopathy and roughly 59 with stable hyperthyroidism. The study used TCR beta repertoire signatures to distinguish Graves' ophthalmopathy from Graves' hyperthyroidism and to predict progression to ophthalmopathy. In five or six hyperthyroidism patients, T-cell repertoires of thyroid tissue and blood were compared. Following sampling, methimazole starting at 30 mg daily was administered to hyperthyroidism patients, and high-dose intravenous methylprednisolone was administered to ophthalmopathy patients. Overall study outcomes, separate from this receptor: Most expanded thyroid clonotypes with frequency above 0.001 were also detected in blood, suggesting blood repertoires may reflect the thyroid immune response. No statistical method was used to predetermine the sample size, and group allocation was not hidden from the investigators. In validation, the model predicted ophthalmopathy progression with nearly 71% sensitivity and 72% to 80% specificity; more than ten predicted patients were CT-confirmed with GO in a median of about 6.1 months. In cross-validation, the 13-signature model distinguished ophthalmopathy from stable hyperthyroidism with 87.88% sensitivity and around 84% specificity, while in the test set the corresponding values were around 79% and 71%.

For repertoire sequencing, TCR beta CDR3 regions were amplified from RNA transcripts. A first-round RT-PCR used HTBI primers with the Qiagen OneStep RT-PCR kit, followed by a second-round multiplex PCR, size selection and purification. The libraries underwent paired-end sequencing with 100 bp reads on an Illumina HiSeq2000. From the authors' description of their analysis: SOAPnuke was used for read processing, and reads with adapters, uncalled bases, a mean Phred below 15, or no exact constant-primer or identifier match were discarded. High-quality paired reads were merged with COPE v1.2.5. Each unique nucleotide sequence was defined as a clonotype, and clonotypes were aligned to IMGT TRB V, D and J references with MiTCR v1.1. Only V-J combinations with frequency above 0.0001 were analysed, covering 99% to 99.2% of repertoires. A TCR clonal expansion and chaos score per V-J combination was defined as the ratio of F50 clonal expansion to chaos observed in the TCRdist matrix. Welch's t-statistics and random forest were used to reduce the features to 10 to 15 V-J combinations, which were then used as input to a naive Bayes classifier. The similarity between thyroid and blood repertoires was quantified using the Morisita-Horn index. TCRdb itself trimmed the public reads at Q25 with fastp, ran MiXCR and retained productive beta chains. Records with the same CDR3 protein are collapsed into one entry carrying the most frequent genes and DNA. For this entry, the V and J calls and clone size follow TCRdb and not the study's own pipeline. This sample is represented by fewer than 350,000 distinct CDR3 sequences; about a sixth of them were singletons. 9% to 15% of the sample belongs to the ten largest clones.

This receptor was taken from an adult man with Graves' ophthalmopathy. Material for sequencing was peripheral blood.

The DNA is as follows: TGCGCCAGCAGCTTGGTTCGGGGGACGGGGGCTGAAGCTTTCTTT. It codes for CASSLVRGTGAEAFF. The V and J genes are TRBV5-1 and TRBJ1-1, with a tentative D gene TRBD1 over 5 matching bases. Relative to germline, V is 0 bases shorter and J is 6 bases shorter, with 15 bases between their ends. CDR1 and CDR2 were assigned from the germline V gene as SGHRS and YFSETQ. Taken from cysteine to phenylalanine, the CDR3 has 15 residues. The only DNA kept is the CDR3, 45 bases in frame from the first base. Reference TRBV5-1 and TRBJ1-1 proteins supply the regions before and after the CDR3; the full variable domain is: KAGVTQTPRYLIKTRGQQVTLSCSPISGHRSVSWYQQTPGQGLQFLFEYFSETQRNKGNFPGRFSGRQFSNSRSEMNVSTLELGDSALYLCASSLVRGTGAEAFFGQGTRLTVV.